This record covers a single T cell receptor (beta chain). The germline V gene encodes CDR1 SGHTA and CDR2 FQGNSA. CDR3 length: 12 residues. With V trimmed by 2 bases and J by 10 bases, 2 bases remained unmatched. The table came from immunoSEQ multiplex PCR; TCRdb's copy has only in-frame clones and leaves some out. The sample holds around 34,000 clones, around 91% seen once. These data come from a study of T cell changes during pregnancy in multiple sclerosis. Sequencing was performed on CD4+ T cells from peripheral blood mononuclear cells, taken in the second trimester of pregnancy. The V call is TRBV7-2, the J call TRBJ1-1; 9 positions agree with TRBD1. The TCR sequence derives from a female donor with multiple sclerosis, enrolled in a pregnancy study. CDR3 in amino acids: CASSLQDRGAFF. The DNA of the CDR3 is TGTGCCAGCAGCTTACAGGACAGGGGAGCTTTCTTT.